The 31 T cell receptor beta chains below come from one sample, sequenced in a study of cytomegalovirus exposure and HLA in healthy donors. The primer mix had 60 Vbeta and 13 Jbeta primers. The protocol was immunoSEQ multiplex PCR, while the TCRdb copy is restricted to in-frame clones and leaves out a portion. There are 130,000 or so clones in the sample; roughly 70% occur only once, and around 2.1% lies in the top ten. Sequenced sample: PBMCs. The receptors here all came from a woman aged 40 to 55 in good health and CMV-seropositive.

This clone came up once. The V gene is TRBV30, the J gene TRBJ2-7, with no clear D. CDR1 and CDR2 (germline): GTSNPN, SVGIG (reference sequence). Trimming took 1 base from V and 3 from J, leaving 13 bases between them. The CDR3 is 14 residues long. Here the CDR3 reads CAWSARGSFYEQYF. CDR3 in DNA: TGTGCCTGGAGTGCCCGAGGCTCCTTCTACGAGCAGTACTTC.

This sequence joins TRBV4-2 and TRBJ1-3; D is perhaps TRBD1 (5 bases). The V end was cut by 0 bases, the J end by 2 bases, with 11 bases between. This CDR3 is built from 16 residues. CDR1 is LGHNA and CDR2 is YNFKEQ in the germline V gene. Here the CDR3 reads CASSQDSLGAGNTIYF. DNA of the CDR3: TGTGCCAGCAGCCAAGATTCCCTAGGGGCTGGAAACACCATATATTTT.

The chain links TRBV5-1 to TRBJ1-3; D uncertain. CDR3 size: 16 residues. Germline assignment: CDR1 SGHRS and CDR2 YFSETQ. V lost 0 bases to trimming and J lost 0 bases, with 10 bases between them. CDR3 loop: CASSLVQSSSGNTIYF. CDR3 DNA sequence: TGCGCCAGCAGCTTGGTACAGTCGAGCTCTGGAAACACCATATATTTT.

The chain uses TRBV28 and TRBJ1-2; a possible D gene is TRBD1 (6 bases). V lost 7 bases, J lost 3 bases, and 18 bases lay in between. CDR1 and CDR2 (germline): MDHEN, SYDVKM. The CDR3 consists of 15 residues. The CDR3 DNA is TGTGCCAGCACCTTAGGGGGGGCCGGGGACTATGGCTACACCTTC. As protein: CASTLGGAGDYGYTF.

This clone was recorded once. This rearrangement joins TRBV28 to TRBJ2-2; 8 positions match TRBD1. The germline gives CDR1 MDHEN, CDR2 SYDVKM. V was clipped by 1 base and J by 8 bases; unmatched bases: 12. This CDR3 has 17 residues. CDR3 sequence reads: CASSLLGQGASRGELFF. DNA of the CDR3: TGTGCCAGCAGTTTATTAGGGCAGGGGGCCTCCCGGGGGGAGCTGTTTTTT.

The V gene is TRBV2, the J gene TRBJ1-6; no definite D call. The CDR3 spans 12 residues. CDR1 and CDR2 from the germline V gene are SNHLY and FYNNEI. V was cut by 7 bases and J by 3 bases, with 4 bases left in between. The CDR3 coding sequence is TGTGCCAGCAAGAGCTATAATTCACCCCTCCACTTT. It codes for CASKSYNSPLHF.

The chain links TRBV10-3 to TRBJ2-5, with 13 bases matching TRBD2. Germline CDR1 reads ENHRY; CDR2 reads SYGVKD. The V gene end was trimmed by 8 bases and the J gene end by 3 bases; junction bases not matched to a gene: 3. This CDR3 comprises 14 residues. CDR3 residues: CAIATSGGKETQYF. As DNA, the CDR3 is TGTGCCATCGCGACTAGCGGGGGGAAAGAGACCCAGTACTTC.

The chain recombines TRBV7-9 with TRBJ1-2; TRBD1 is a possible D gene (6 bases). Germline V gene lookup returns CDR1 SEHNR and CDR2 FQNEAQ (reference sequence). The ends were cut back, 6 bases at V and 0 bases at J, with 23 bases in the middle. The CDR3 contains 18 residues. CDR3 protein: CASSQTGTIREANYGYTF. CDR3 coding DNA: TGTGCCAGCAGTCAGACAGGTACTATCCGAGAAGCTAACTATGGCTACACCTTC.

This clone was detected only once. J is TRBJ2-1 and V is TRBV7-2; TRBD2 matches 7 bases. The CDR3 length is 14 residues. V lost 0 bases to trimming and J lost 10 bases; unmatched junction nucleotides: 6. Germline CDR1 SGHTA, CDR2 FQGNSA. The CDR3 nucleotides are TGTGCCAGCAGCTTAGCGGCGGGCGGGAGAGAGCAGTTCTTC. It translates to CASSLAAGGREQFF.

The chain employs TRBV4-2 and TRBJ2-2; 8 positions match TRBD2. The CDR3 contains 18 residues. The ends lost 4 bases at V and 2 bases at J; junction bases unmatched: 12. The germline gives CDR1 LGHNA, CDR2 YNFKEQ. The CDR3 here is CASSLGLANPFNTGELFF. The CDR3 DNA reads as TGTGCCAGCAGCCTTGGACTAGCCAACCCATTTAACACCGGGGAGCTGTTTTTT.

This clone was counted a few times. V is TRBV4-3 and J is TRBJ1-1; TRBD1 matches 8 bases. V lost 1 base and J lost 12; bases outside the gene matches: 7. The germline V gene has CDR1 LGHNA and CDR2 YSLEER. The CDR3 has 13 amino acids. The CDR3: CASSQAIDRGSFF. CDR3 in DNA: TGCGCCAGCAGCCAAGCTATTGACAGGGGCTCTTTCTTT.

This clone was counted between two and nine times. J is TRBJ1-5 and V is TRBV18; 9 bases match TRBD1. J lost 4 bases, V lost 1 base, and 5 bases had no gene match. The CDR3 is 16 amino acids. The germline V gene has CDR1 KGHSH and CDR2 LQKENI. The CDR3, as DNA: TGTGCCAGCTCACCACAAGGACAGGGGATTAATCAGCCCCAGCATTTT. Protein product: CASSPQGQGINQPQHF.

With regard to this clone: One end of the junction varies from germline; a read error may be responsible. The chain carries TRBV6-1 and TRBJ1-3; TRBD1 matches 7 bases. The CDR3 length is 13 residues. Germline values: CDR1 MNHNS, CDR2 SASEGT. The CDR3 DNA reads TGTGCCAGCAGTGAAGCGGTCGAGGGGGCTGGGGGTTTT. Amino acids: CASSEAVEGAGGF.

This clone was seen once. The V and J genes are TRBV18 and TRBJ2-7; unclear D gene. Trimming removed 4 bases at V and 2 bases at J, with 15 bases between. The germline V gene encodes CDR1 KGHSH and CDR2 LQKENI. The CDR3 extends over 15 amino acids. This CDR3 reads CASSHGSQNTYEQYF. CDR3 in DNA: TGTGCCAGCTCACATGGCTCCCAAAATACCTACGAGCAGTACTTC.

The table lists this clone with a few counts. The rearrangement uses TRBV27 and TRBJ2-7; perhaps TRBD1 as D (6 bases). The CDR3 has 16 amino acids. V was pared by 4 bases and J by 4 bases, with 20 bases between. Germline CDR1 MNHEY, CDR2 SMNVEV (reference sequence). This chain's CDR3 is CASSSRDTLIGYEQYF. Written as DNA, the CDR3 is TGTGCCAGCAGTTCCCGGGACACTTTAATCGGGTACGAGCAGTACTTC.

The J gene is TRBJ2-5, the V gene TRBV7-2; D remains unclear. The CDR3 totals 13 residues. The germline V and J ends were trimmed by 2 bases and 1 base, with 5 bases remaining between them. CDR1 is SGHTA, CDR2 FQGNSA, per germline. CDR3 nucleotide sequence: TGTGCCAGCAGCTTATCAGTCCAAGAGACCCAGTACTTC. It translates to CASSLSVQETQYF.

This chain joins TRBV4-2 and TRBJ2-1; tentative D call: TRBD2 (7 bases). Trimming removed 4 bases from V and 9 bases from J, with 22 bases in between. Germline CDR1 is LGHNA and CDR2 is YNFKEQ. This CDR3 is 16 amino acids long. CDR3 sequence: CASSPTTGGLNSEQFF. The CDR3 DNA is TGTGCCAGCAGCCCGACCACCGGGGGGCTTAATTCTGAGCAGTTCTTC.

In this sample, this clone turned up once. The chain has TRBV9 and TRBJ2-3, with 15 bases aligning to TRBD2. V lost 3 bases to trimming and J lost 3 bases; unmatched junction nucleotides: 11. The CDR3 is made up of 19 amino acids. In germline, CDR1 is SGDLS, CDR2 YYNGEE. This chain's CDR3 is CASSAAGGLAGGRTDTQYF. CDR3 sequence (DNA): TGTGCCAGCAGCGCCGCCGGAGGACTAGCGGGGGGGCGAACAGATACGCAGTATTTT.

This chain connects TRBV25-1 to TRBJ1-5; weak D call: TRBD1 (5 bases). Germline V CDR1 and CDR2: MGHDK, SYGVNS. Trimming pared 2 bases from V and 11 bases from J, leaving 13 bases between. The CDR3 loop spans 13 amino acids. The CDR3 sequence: CASSESWGGAQHF. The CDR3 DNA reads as TGTGCCAGCAGTGAAAGTTGGGGGGGGGCCCAGCATTTT.

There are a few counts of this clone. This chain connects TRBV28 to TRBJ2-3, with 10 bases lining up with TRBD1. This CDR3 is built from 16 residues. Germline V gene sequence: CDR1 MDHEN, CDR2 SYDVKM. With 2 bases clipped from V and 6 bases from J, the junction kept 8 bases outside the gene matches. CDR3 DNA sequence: TGTGCCAGCAGTTTAGGACAGGGGGTAGGGTCGGATACGCAGTATTTT. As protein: CASSLGQGVGSDTQYF.

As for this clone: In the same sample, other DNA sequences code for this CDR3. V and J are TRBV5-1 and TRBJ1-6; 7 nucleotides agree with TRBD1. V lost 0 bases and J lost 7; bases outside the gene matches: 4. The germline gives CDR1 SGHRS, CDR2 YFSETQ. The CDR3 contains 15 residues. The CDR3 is CASSLGTGPNSPLHF. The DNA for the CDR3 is TGCGCCAGCAGCTTGGGGACAGGACCCAATTCACCCCTCCACTTT.

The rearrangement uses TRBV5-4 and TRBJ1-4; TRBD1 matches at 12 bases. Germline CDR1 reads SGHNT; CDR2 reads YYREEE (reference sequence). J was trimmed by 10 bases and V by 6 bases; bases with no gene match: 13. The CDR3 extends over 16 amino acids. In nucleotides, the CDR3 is TGTGCCAGCACCAAGGAGACCGGGACAGGGGGCGGAAAACTGTTTTTT. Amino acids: CASTKETGTGGGKLFF.

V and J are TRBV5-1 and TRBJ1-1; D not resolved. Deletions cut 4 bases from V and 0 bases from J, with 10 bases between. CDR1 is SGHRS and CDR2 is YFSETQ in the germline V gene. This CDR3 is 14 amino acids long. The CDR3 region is CASSPPRVNTEAFF. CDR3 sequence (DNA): TGCGCCAGCAGCCCCCCGCGGGTGAACACTGAAGCTTTCTTT.

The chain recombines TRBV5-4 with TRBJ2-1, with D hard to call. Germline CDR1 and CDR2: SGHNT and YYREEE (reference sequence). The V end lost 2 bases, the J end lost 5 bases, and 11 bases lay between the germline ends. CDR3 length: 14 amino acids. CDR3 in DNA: TGTGCCAGCAGCTTTGAGGCTCGCAACAATGAGCAGTTCTTC. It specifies CASSFEARNNEQFF.

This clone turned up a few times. CDR3 sequence reads: CATARGGAHEQYF. CDR3 nucleotide sequence: TGTGCCACCGCGAGGGGGGGTGCCCACGAGCAGTACTTC. This chain links TRBV28 with TRBJ2-7; tentatively, D is TRBD2 (7 bases). Germline values: CDR1 MDHEN, CDR2 SYDVKM. The V end was cut by 10 bases, the J end by 5 bases, with 18 bases between. The CDR3 consists of 13 residues.

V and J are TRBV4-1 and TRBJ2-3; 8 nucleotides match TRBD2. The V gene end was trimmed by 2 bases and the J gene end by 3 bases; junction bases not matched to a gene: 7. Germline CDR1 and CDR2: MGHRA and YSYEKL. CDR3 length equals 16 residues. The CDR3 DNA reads TGCGCCAGCAGCCAAAAGGGACTAGAGATGACAGATACGCAGTATTTT. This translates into CASSQKGLEMTDTQYF.

The CDR3 DNA sequence: TGCGCCAGCTCTAGGACTAGGGACAATGAGCAGTTCTTC. Protein product: CASSRTRDNEQFF. The chain employs TRBV5-1 and TRBJ2-1, with 7 bases matching TRBD2. Germline V gene sequence: CDR1 SGHRS, CDR2 YFSETQ. Unmatched junction bases numbered 6, after V lost 7 bases and J lost 5 bases. The CDR3 is 13 residues long.

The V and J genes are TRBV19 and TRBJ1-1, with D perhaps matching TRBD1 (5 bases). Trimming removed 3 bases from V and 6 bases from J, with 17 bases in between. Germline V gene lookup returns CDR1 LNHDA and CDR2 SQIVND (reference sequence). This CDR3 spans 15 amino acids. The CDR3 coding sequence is TGTGCCAGTAGTATGGCGTTCCAGGGTAGGGCTGAAGCTTTCTTT. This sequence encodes CASSMAFQGRAEAFF.

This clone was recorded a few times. The CDR3 spells CASSTGPPPNYGYTF. The DNA of the CDR3 is TGTGCCAGCTCGACAGGTCCCCCTCCTAACTATGGCTACACCTTC. The chain has TRBV7-2 and TRBJ1-2; weak D call: TRBD1 (6 bases). The germline CDR1 and CDR2 sequences are SGHTA and FQGNSA. Trimming stripped 8 bases from V and 0 bases from J, with 16 bases between. The CDR3 is 15 amino acids.

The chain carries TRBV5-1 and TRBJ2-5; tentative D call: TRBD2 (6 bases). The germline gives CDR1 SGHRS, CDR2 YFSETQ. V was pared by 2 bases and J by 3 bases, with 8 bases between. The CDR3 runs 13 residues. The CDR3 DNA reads TGCGCCAGCAGCTTTCCGGGGGAAGAGACCCAGTACTTC. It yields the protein CASSFPGEETQYF. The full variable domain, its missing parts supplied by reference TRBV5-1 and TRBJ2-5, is KAGVTQTPRYLIKTRGQQVTLSCSPISGHRSVSWYQQTPGQGLQFLFEYFSETQRNKGNFPGRFSGRQFSNSRSEMNVSTLELGDSALYLCASSFPGEETQYFGPGTRLLVL.

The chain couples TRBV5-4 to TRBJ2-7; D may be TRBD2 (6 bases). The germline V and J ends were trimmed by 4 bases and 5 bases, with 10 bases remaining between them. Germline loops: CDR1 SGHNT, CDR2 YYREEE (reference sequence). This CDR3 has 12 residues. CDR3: CASSRDSNEQYF. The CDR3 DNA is TGTGCCAGCAGCCGGGACTCGAACGAGCAGTACTTC.